This TCR beta chain came from a study of T cells in Graves' hyperthyroidism and ophthalmopathy. TCR beta CDR3 region amplification was performed from RNA transcripts. Primed by the HTBI set, a first-round RT-PCR was run on the TCR CDR3. One entry per CDR3 protein, called by TCRdb with MiXCR from the multiplex PCR reads. The sample lists hundreds of thousands of distinct CDR3 sequences; approximately 25% were seen once. Findings and caveats of the study: Also found in blood were most expanded thyroid clonotypes above 0.001.

The CDR3 is 14 amino acids. Germline CDR1 LGHNT, CDR2 FRNRAP. Trimming shortened V by 2 bases and J by 1 base, and 8 bases separated the two germline ends. The table lists this clonotype with a count of one. Its antigen is undetermined. Out of around 10 ml of fresh peripheral blood came the PBMCs. This rearrangement joins TRBV12-5 to TRBJ1-1; tentatively, D is TRBD1 (5 bases). The TCR was taken from a woman in her twenties or thirties with Graves' ophthalmopathy. Source material: blood. CDR3 sequence (DNA): TGTGCTAGTGGTTTGAGGGGTGCGAACACTGAAGCTTTCTTT. Translation: CASGLRGANTEAFF.